This TCR beta chain was profiled in a study of T cell changes during pregnancy in multiple sclerosis. V shed 1 base and J shed 2 bases, with 8 bases lying between them. Per germline, CDR1 MNHNS and CDR2 SASEGT. CDR3 length equals 14 residues. TCRdb's copy holds only in-frame clones and misses some; the assay was immunoSEQ multiplex PCR. The sample contains around 110,000 clones, 92% of which appear only once. The genes are TRBV6-1 and TRBJ1-2; D is perhaps TRBD1 (6 bases). The source was peripheral blood, collected in the third trimester of pregnancy. The source of this sequence is a female donor in good health, enrolled as a control in a pregnancy study. In DNA, the CDR3 is TGTGCCAGCAGTGAAGGGGGGGGCAACTATGGCTACACCTTC. Translation: CASSEGGGNYGYTF.